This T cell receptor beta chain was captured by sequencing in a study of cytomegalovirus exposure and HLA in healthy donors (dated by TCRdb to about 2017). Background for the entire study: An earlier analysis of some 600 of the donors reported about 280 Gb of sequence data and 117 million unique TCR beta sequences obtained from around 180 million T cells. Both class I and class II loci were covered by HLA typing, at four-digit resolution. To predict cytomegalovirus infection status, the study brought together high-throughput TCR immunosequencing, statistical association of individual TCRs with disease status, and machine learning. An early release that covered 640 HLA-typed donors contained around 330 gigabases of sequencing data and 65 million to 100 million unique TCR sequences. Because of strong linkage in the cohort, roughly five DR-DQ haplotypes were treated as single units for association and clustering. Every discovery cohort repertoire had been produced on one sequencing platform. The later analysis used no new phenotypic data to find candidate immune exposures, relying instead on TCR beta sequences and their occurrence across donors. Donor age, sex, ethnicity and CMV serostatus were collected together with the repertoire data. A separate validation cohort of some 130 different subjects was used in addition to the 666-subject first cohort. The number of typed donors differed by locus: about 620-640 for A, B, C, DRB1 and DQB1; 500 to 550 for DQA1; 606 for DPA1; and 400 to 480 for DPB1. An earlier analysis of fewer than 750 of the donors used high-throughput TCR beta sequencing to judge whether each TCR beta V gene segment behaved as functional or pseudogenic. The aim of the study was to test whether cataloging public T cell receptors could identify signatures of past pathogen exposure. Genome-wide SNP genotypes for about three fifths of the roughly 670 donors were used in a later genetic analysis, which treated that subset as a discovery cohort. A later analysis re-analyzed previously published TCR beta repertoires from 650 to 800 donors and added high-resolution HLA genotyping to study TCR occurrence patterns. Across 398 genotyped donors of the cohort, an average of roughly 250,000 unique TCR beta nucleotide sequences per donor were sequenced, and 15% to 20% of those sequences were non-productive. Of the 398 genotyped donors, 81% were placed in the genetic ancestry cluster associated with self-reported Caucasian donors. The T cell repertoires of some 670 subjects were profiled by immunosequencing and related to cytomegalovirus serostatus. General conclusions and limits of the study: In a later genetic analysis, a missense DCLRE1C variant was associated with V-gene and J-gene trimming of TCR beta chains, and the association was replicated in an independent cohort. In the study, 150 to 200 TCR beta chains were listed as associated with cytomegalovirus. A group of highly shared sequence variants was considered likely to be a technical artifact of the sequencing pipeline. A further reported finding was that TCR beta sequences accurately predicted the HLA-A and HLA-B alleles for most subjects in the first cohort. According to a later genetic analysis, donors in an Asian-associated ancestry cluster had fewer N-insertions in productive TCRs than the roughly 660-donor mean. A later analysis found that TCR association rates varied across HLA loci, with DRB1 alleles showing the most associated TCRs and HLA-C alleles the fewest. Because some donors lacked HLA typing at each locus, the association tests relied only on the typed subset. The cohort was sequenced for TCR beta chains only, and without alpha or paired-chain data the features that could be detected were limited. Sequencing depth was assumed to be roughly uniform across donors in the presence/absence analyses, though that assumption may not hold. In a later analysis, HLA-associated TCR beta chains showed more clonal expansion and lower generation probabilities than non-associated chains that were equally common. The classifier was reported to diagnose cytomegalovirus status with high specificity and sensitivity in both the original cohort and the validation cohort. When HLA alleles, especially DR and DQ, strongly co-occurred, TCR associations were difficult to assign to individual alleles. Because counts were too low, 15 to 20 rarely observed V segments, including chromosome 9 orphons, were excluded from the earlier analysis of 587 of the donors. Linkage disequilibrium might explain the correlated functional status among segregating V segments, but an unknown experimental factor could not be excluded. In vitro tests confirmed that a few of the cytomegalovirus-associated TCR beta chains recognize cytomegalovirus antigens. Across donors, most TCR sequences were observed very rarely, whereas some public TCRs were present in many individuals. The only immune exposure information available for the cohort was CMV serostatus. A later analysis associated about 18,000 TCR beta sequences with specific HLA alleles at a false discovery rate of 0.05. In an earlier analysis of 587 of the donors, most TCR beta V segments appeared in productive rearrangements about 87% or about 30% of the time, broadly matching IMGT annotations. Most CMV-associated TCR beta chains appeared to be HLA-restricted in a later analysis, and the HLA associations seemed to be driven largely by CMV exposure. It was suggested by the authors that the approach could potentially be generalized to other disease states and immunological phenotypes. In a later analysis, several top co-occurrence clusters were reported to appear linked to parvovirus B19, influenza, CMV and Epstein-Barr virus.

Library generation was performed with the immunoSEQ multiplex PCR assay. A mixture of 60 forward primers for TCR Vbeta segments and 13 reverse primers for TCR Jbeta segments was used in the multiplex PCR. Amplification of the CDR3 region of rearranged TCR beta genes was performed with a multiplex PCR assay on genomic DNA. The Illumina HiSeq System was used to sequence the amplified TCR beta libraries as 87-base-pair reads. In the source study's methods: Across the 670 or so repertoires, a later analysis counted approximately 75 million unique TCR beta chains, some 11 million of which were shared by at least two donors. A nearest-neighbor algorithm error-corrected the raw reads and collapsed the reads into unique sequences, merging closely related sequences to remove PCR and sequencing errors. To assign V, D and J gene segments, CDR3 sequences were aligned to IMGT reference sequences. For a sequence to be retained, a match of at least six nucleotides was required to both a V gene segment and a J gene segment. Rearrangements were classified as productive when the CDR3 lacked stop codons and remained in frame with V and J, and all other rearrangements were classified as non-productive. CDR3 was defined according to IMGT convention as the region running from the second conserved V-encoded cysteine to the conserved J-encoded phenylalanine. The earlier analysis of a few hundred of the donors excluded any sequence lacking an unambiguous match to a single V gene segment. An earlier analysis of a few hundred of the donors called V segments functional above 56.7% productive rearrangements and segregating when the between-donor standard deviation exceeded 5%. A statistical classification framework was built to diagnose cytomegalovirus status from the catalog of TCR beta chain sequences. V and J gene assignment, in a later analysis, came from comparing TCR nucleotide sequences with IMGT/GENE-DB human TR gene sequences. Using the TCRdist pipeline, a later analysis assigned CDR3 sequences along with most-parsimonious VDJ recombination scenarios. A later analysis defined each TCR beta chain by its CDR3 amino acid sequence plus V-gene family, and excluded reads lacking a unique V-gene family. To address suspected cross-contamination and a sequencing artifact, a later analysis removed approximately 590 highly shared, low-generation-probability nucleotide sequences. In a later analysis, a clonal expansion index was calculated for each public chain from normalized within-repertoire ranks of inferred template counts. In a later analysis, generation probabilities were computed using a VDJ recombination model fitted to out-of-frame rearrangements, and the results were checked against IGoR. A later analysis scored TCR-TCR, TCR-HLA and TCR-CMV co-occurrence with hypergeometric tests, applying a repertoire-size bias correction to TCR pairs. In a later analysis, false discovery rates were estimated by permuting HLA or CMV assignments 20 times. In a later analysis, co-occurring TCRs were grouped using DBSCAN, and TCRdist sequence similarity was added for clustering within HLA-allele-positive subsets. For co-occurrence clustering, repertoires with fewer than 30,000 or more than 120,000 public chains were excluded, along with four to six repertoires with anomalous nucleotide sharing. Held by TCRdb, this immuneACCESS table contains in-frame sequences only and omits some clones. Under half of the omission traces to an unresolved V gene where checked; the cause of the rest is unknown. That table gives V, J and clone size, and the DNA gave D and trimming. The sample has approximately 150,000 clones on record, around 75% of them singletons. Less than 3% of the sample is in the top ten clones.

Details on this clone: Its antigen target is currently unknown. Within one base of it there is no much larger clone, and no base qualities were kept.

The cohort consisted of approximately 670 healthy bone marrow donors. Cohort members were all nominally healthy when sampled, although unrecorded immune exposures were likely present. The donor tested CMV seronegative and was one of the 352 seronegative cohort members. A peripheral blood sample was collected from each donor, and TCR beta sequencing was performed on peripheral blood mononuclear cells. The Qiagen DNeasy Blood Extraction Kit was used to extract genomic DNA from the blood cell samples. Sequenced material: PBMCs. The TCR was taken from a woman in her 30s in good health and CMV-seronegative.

The CDR3 sequence is CSVFGMSSYNEQFF. In nucleotide form, the sequence is TGCAGCGTTTTCGGGATGAGCTCCTACAATGAGCAGTTCTTC. The chain employs TRBV29-1 and TRBJ2-1; the D gene is perhaps TRBD2, on 5 matching bases. In the germline V gene, CDR1 corresponds to SQVTM and CDR2 to ANQGSEA. V is reduced by 5 bases and J by 0 bases, leaving a spacing of 11 bases between them. The CDR3 starts with the cysteine, ends with the phenylalanine, and has 14 residues. CDR3 DNA is the only sequence kept; it has 42 bases, read in frame from the first base.